This T cell receptor (beta chain) was observed in a study of blood T cell repertoires in COVID-19. Study-level information: Collection of acute and convalescent COVID-19 samples took place in the United States, Italy and Spain. From T cells, B-cell-depleted T cells, or PBMCs came the material, which was cDNA or gDNA.

Authors' methods: Nucleated cell counts were estimated from reference gene primer amplification. Generated by immunoSEQ multiplex PCR, the TCRdb table keeps only in-frame clones and is missing some. V, J and clone size were drawn from that table, and D and trimming were deduced from the DNA. This repertoire shows roughly 57,000 clones, roughly 90% found once; its top ten account for more than 15%. This clone has a single count. The TCR was taken from a human donor in a cohort sampled during active COVID-19. The specimen was peripheral blood.

CDR3 sequence: CASSYQGYGYTF. In DNA, the CDR3 is TGTGCCAGCAGTTATCAGGGGTATGGCTACACCTTC. The rearrangement uses TRBV6-5 and TRBJ1-2; D is possibly TRBD1 (6 bases). V was clipped by 3 bases and J by 5 bases, with 7 bases between them. This CDR3 region has 12 residues. Per the germline V gene, CDR1 is MNHEY and CDR2 is SVGAGI.